Sequencing of this T cell receptor beta chain was carried out in a study of blood T cell repertoires in COVID-19. This clone has a single count. Seattle researchers signed up patients amid active infection and tracked them longitudinally. Measured with immunoSEQ multiplex PCR; TCRdb has only the in-frame clones, and not every one. The table lists around 60,000 clones, roughly 84% of them singletons. CDR1 and CDR2 from the germline V gene are MNHNS and SASEGT. This CDR3 spans 17 amino acids. Trimming took off 4 bases at V and 5 bases at J, with 23 bases between the two ends. Material: peripheral blood. The chain couples TRBV6-1 to TRBJ2-5; tentatively, D is TRBD1 (6 bases). The receptor comes from a man aged 55-75 years with COVID-19, enrolled during active disease. The CDR3 bases are TGTGCCAGCAGTGGGAATATTGCGGACGTTACAGGGGAGACCCAGTACTTC. Protein sequence: CASSGNIADVTGETQYF.